This T cell receptor beta chain was identified during a study of beta chain features in type 1 diabetes. CDR1 is ENHRY and CDR2 is SYGVKD in the germline V gene. V lost 4 bases and J lost 4, with 10 bases in between. This CDR3 region has 13 residues. Reverse transcribing all isolated RNA meant expressed TCRB transcripts were sequenced. The protocol was immunoSEQ multiplex PCR, while the TCRdb copy is restricted to in-frame clones and leaves out a portion. The sample consists of some 640,000 clones, over 13% of them appearing once. The authors took one heparinised blood draw, averaging about 120 mL, from each donor. It was via CD45RO/CCR7/CD25/CD127/CD95/CD27 that CD4+ naive, central memory, regulatory and stem cell-like memory cells were sorted. About this clone: Its specificity is not known. Other nucleotide sequences from this sample produce the same CDR3.

The study, taken as a whole, reports: Type 1 diabetes patients showed a moderate but significant shortening of TCRB CDR3s in all four CD4+ subsets. Within the patient group, naive, central memory and Treg TCRB repertoires appeared more similar to each other than within healthy donors. Insertions were fewer and deletions more numerous at VDJ junctions in type 1 diabetes patients.

V is TRBV10-3 and J is TRBJ1-2; D unclear. Sequenced: naive CD4+ T cells from blood. This clonotype was obtained from a man aged 18 to 29 with type 1 diabetes. In DNA form, the CDR3 reads TGTGCCATCAGTGCGGGCGGTGTCTATGGCTACACCTTC. It is translated as CAISAGGVYGYTF.